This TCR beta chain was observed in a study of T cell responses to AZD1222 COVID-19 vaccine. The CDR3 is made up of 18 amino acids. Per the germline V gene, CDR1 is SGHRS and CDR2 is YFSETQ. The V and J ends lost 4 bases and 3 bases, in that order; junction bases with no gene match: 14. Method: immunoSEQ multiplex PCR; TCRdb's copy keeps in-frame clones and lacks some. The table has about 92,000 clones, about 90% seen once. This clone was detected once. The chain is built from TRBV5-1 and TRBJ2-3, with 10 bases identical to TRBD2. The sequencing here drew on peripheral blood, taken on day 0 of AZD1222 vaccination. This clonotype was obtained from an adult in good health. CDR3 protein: CASSLNGLAEAYTDTQYF. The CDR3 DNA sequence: TGCGCCAGCAGCCTTAATGGACTAGCGGAGGCATATACAGATACGCAGTATTTT.